The 13 T cell receptor beta chains listed next were all sequenced from one sample in a study of blood T cell repertoires in COVID-19. TCRdb keeps only in-frame clones here, not all; method: immunoSEQ multiplex PCR. The sample lists under 150,000 clones; approximately 84% were seen once. Sequencing was performed on peripheral blood. These receptors all come from a man in his fifties with acute or convalescent COVID-19.

J is TRBJ2-7 and V is TRBV3-1 (or the pseudogene TRBV3-2); 7 bases line up with TRBD2. The ends lost 3 bases at V and 2 bases at J; junction bases unmatched: 7. The CDR3 extends over 15 amino acids. From germline, CDR1 is LGHDT and CDR2 YNNKEL (reference sequence). This CDR3 reads CASSHGRGNPYEQYF. The DNA of the CDR3 is TGTGCCAGCAGCCATGGGCGGGGGAACCCCTACGAGCAGTACTTC.

This clone was counted a single time. The chain links TRBV6-5 to TRBJ1-1; 7 positions match TRBD1. V lost 5 bases to trimming and J lost 5 bases; unmatched junction nucleotides: 11. CDR3 length: 15 residues. Per the germline V gene, CDR1 is MNHEY and CDR2 is SVGAGI. CDR3 nucleotide sequence: TGTGCCAGCAGTACGGGACAGAGGTGGGGAACTGAAGCTTTCTTT. It is translated as CASSTGQRWGTEAFF.

The CDR3 reads CASSQDRGIGNSPLHF. CDR3 nucleotides: TGTGCCAGCAGCCAGGACAGGGGAATAGGTAATTCACCCCTCCACTTT. V and J are TRBV28 and TRBJ1-6, with 9 positions matching TRBD1. CDR1 and CDR2 from the germline V gene are MDHEN and SYDVKM. This CDR3 spans 16 amino acids. V gave up 6 bases and J gave up 6 bases; unmatched junction bases: 9.

This sequence joins TRBV7-2 and TRBJ1-6; unclear D gene. The CDR3 covers 16 residues. CDR1 is SGHTA, CDR2 FQGNSA, per germline. V lost 5 bases and J 7 bases, leaving 18 bases between the germline ends. This CDR3 is CASSLHLGVGNSPLHF. The CDR3 DNA reads as TGTGCCAGCAGCCTGCACCTCGGGGTCGGGAATTCACCCCTCCACTTT.

This clone was seen a handful of times. The chain recombines TRBV5-1 with TRBJ1-1; maybe TRBD1 (6 bases). The length of the CDR3 is 14 residues. Germline V lookup: CDR1 SGHRS, CDR2 YFSETQ. V shed 3 bases and J shed 5 bases, with 14 bases lying between them. The CDR3 DNA sequence: TGCGCCAGCAGCTATGGGGGCGCCGGAACTGAAGCTTTCTTT. This gives the protein CASSYGGAGTEAFF.

The chain is built from TRBV6-5 and TRBJ2-7, with 7 nucleotides matching TRBD1. V trimming: 2 bases; J trimming: 4 bases; junction bases outside the gene matches: 2. Looked up from germline, CDR1 is MNHEY and CDR2 is SVGAGI. CDR3 length: 13 residues. CDR3 sequence reads: CASSYTGEYEQYF. CDR3 sequence (DNA): TGTGCCAGCAGTTACACAGGGGAATACGAGCAGTACTTC.

The rearrangement joins TRBV5-1 to TRBJ2-5, with 12 bases that match TRBD1. Germline CDR1 is SGHRS and CDR2 is YFSETQ. The V and J ends lost 4 bases and 4 bases, in that order; junction bases with no gene match: 11. This CDR3 has 17 residues. The CDR3: CASSLRPGQGAGETQYF. The CDR3 region has the DNA TGCGCCAGCAGCCTAAGGCCGGGACAGGGGGCGGGAGAGACCCAGTACTTC.

The rearrangement joins TRBV2 to TRBJ2-1; maybe TRBD2 (7 bases). The CDR3 sequence is 15 residues long. Germline CDR1 and CDR2: SNHLY and FYNNEI. V was pared by 0 bases and J by 15 bases, with 21 bases between. CDR3 DNA: TGTGCCAGCAGTGAAGCTAGGGTCGGGGGGCCGGCCCTGTTCTTC. This encodes CASSEARVGGPALFF.

This rearrangement joins TRBV5-4 to TRBJ1-3; 9 bases fit TRBD1. Germline V CDR1 and CDR2: SGHNT, YYREEE (reference sequence). CDR3 length: 18 amino acids. Trimming cost V 0 bases and J 0 bases; bases outside gene matches: 7. DNA for the CDR3: TGTGCCAGCAGCTTGGCCGGGACAGGGCCTCTCTCTGGAAACACCATATATTTT. It is translated as CASSLAGTGPLSGNTIYF.

The chain combines TRBV3-1 (or the pseudogene TRBV3-2) with TRBJ1-2, with unresolved D. V was shortened by 0 bases and J by 0 bases, with 8 bases between the two germline ends. The V gene's germline CDR1 is LGHDT and CDR2 YNNKEL (reference sequence). The CDR3 extends over 15 amino acids. CDR3 sequence reads: CASSQDQLSNYGYTF. CDR3 sequence (DNA): TGTGCCAGCAGCCAAGATCAGTTATCTAACTATGGCTACACCTTC.

This clone came up a few times. V and J are TRBV6-5 and TRBJ2-7; 9 bases map to TRBD1. There are 15 residues in the CDR3. J was trimmed by 5 bases and V by 6 bases; bases with no gene match: 11. The V gene's germline CDR1 is MNHEY and CDR2 SVGAGI. CDR3 region: CASSPWTGELHEQYF. The DNA for the CDR3 is TGTGCCAGCAGCCCCTGGACAGGGGAATTGCACGAGCAGTACTTC.

In DNA, the CDR3 is TGTGCCACCGGAACCTCAGGGACTGAAGCTTTCTTT. The encoded protein is CATGTSGTEAFF. The chain links TRBV6-5 to TRBJ1-1, with D possibly being TRBD1 (5 bases). The germline V gene has CDR1 MNHEY and CDR2 SVGAGI. This CDR3 comprises 12 residues. The ends were cut back, 10 bases at V and 5 bases at J, with 14 bases in the middle.

This sequence joins TRBV5-1 and TRBJ2-7; D is uncertain. The V end lost 0 bases, the J end lost 3 bases, and 7 bases lay between the germline ends. CDR1 is SGHRS and CDR2 is YFSETQ in the germline V gene. This CDR3 is 13 amino acids long. The CDR3: CASSLVQDYEQYF. As DNA, the CDR3 is TGCGCCAGCAGCTTGGTGCAGGACTACGAGCAGTACTTC.